This TCR beta chain was identified during a study of blood T cells in healthy people across ages. About this clonotype itself: Germline is not matched at one junction end, which may reflect a read error.

Through a sample-barcoded 5' primer and a J-beta primer mix, a second PCR was run for 7 to 11 cycles. TCRdb independently ran MiXCR on the 5' RACE reads; one entry per CDR3 protein. The sample holds around 800,000 distinct CDR3 sequences, 20% to 30% seen once. The CDR3 is made up of 14 amino acids. Germline CDR1 reads KGHSH; CDR2 reads LQKENI. This sample was also put to use in a study of T cells of mothers and their children.

The gene calls are TRBV18 and TRBJ2-1; TRBD1 or TRBD2 may be the D gene (7 bases each). Sequencing was carried out using blood. This TCR came from a boy between 5 and 17 years old in good health. The CDR3 protein is CASSPETGEGEQSF. CDR3 in DNA: TGTGCCAGCTCACCGGAAACAGGGGAGGGTGAGCAGTCCTTC.